The sequence of this T cell receptor (beta chain) was determined in a study of blood T cell repertoires in COVID-19. Study-wide background: Sites across the United States, Italy and Spain contributed samples from acute and convalescent COVID-19. PBMCs, B-cell-depleted T cells, or T cells were the source of the cDNA or gDNA that made up the material.

Assay used: immunoSEQ multiplex PCR; TCRdb lists only in-frame clones, some missing. The sample gives some 180,000 clones, 75% to 85% of which show up once; roughly 11% is in the top ten. V lost 5 bases, J lost 3 bases, and 9 bases stayed unmatched. The V gene's germline CDR1 is MDHEN and CDR2 SYDVKM. CDR3 length: 15 amino acids. The sequenced sample consisted of peripheral blood. This TCR derives from a middle-aged woman with COVID-19, enrolled during active disease. The chain has TRBV28 and TRBJ2-5; 7 nucleotides line up with TRBD2. The CDR3 DNA reads TGTGCCAGCAGTCCTGGGGTGAGCGGGAAAGAGACCCAGTACTTC. It codes for CASSPGVSGKETQYF.